Each of the 18 T cell receptor beta chains below was sequenced from the same sample in a study of blood T cell repertoires in COVID-19. Sequencing used immunoSEQ multiplex PCR; TCRdb keeps in-frame clones, though not all of them. This table holds some 66,000 clones, roughly 86% found once. Specimen: peripheral blood. Receptors were obtained from a middle-aged man with active COVID-19.

This clone has only one observation. The rearrangement joins TRBV20-1 to TRBJ1-2; no firm D call. CDR1 is DFQATT, CDR2 SNEGSKA, per germline (reference sequence). With 0 bases removed from V and 5 bases from J, the gap between germline ends came to 4 bases. The CDR3 loop spans 11 amino acids. The CDR3 loop is CSARESYGYTF. The CDR3 DNA is TGCAGTGCTAGAGAGAGTTATGGCTACACCTTC.

V gene TRBV27 combines with J gene TRBJ2-7, with TRBD1 identical over 10 bases. V lost 7 bases to trimming and J lost 4 bases; unmatched junction nucleotides: 7. There are 14 residues in the CDR3. Germline CDR1 reads MNHEY; CDR2 reads SMNVEV (reference sequence). The CDR3 loop reads CASTSGTGVYEQYF. The CDR3, as DNA: TGTGCCAGCACCAGTGGGACAGGGGTTTACGAGCAGTACTTC.

This clone has only one observation. The V gene is TRBV5-6, the J gene TRBJ1-2, with TRBD1 as a possible D gene (6 bases). Deletions cut 6 bases from V and 6 bases from J, with 15 bases between. CDR3 length equals 13 residues. The germline V gene has CDR1 SGHDT and CDR2 YYEEEE. This chain's CDR3 is CASNRDTNNGYTF. The CDR3 coding sequence is TGTGCCAGCAACCGGGACACAAATAATGGCTACACCTTC. The full variable domain, in which reference TRBV5-6 and TRBJ1-2 provide the parts outside the CDR3, is DAGVTQSPTHLIKTRGQQVTLRCSPKSGHDTVSWYQQALGQGPQFIFQYYEEEERQRGNFPDRFSGHQFPNYSSELNVNALLLGDSALYLCASNRDTNNGYTFGSGTRLTVV.

The genes are TRBV3-1 (or the pseudogene TRBV3-2) and TRBJ1-4; no reliable D call. In germline, CDR1 is LGHDT, CDR2 YNNKEL (reference sequence). The V end was cut by 5 bases, the J end by 10 bases, with 14 bases between. The CDR3 runs 13 residues. Written as DNA, the CDR3 is TGTGCCAGCAGCTTCTTAGACATTGGAAAACTGTTTTTT. Amino acid sequence: CASSFLDIGKLFF.

V usage is TRBV19 and J usage is TRBJ2-1, with a possible D match to TRBD2 (7 bases). The CDR3 loop spans 15 amino acids. The germline CDR1 and CDR2 sequences are LNHDA and SQIVND (reference sequence). V was shortened by 3 bases and J by 6 bases, with 15 bases between the two germline ends. The CDR3 DNA is TGTGCCAGTAGTATCCAGGGGAGGGTTGGCAATGAGCAGTTCTTC. It specifies CASSIQGRVGNEQFF. Together with reference TRBV19 and TRBJ2-1, the CDR3 gives the full variable domain: DGGITQSPKYLFRKEGQNVTLSCEQNLNHDAMYWYRQDPGQGLRLIYYSQIVNDFQKGDIAEGYSVSREKKESFPLTVTSAQKNPTAFYLCASSIQGRVGNEQFFGPGTRLTVL.

CDR3 protein: CASSSLGQGGLEQYF. CDR3 nucleotide sequence: TGTGCCAGCAGTAGTTTGGGACAGGGGGGACTAGAGCAGTACTTC. V and J are TRBV25-1 and TRBJ2-7; 11 nucleotides line up with TRBD1. V dropped 5 bases and J dropped 7; count of bases not matched to a gene: 10. Germline CDR1 reads MGHDK; CDR2 reads SYGVNS. The CDR3 spans 15 residues.

The rearrangement uses TRBV2 and TRBJ1-4, with TRBD1 matching over 7 bases. The CDR3 has 15 residues. V shed 1 base, J shed 2 bases, and the junction held 1 base outside the gene matches. The germline V gene encodes CDR1 SNHLY and CDR2 FYNNEI. CDR3 region: CASSEETGTNEKLFF. CDR3 coding DNA: TGTGCCAGCAGTGAAGAGACAGGGACTAATGAAAAACTGTTTTTT.

The V and J genes are TRBV6-1 and TRBJ2-1; 8 nucleotides match TRBD2. After removal of 4 bases from V and 1 base from J, the junction contained 6 bases not matched to a gene. The CDR3 runs 16 residues. The germline V gene has CDR1 MNHNS and CDR2 SASEGT. The CDR3 DNA reads as TGTGCCAGCAGTGCCGGGCGGGGGGCTTCCTACAATGAGCAGTTCTTC. This encodes CASSAGRGASYNEQFF.

The table lists this clone with a few counts. The chain carries TRBV5-4 and TRBJ1-1; D gene ambiguous. The CDR3 is made up of 14 amino acids. Germline values: CDR1 SGHNT, CDR2 YYREEE (reference sequence). V shed 0 bases and J shed 2 bases, with 8 bases lying between them. The CDR3 loop is CASSLGGPNTEAFF. The CDR3 DNA sequence: TGTGCCAGCAGCTTGGGAGGGCCCAACACTGAAGCTTTCTTT.

The rearrangement joins TRBV9 to TRBJ1-6, with 10 bases lining up with TRBD1. This CDR3 is built from 14 residues. The germline gives CDR1 SGDLS, CDR2 YYNGEE. V dropped 3 bases and J dropped 9; count of bases not matched to a gene: 3. CDR3 DNA sequence: TGTGCCAGCAGCGCCCGGACAGGGGGTTCACCCCTCCACTTT. It codes for CASSARTGGSPLHF. Complete variable domain (other parts from reference TRBV9 and TRBJ1-6): DSGVTQTPKHLITATGQRVTLRCSPRSGDLSVYWYQQSLDQGLQFLIQYYNGEERAKGNILERFSAQQFPDLHSELNLSSLELGDSALYFCASSARTGGSPLHFGNGTRLTVT.

This chain joins TRBV18 and TRBJ1-2, with 9 bases lining up with TRBD1. J was trimmed by 14 bases and V by 3 bases; bases with no gene match: 13. The CDR3 is 14 residues long. From germline, CDR1 is KGHSH and CDR2 LQKENI. The CDR3 protein is CASSPPGTGKFWTF. CDR3 nucleotide sequence: TGTGCCAGCTCACCCCCCGGGACAGGGAAGTTCTGGACCTTC.

This clone turned up a few times. In nucleotides, the CDR3 is TGTGCCAGCAGCGTAGCCGTATCCGTGAACACCGGGGAGCTGTTTTTT. Translated: CASSVAVSVNTGELFF. The chain links TRBV9 to TRBJ2-2; D not resolved. In germline, CDR1 is SGDLS, CDR2 YYNGEE. This CDR3 has 16 amino acids. Deletions cut 0 bases from V and 1 base from J, with 10 bases between.

This clone came up a few times. This rearrangement joins TRBV5-1 to TRBJ2-1, with 14 nucleotides matching TRBD2. Germline V gene data show CDR1 as SGHRS and CDR2 as YFSETQ. Unmatched junction bases numbered 8, after V lost 0 bases and J lost 0 bases. The CDR3 is 20 amino acids. The CDR3 loop is CASSLAGLAGGRSSYNEQFF. The CDR3, as DNA: TGCGCCAGCAGCTTGGCAGGACTAGCGGGGGGCCGGAGCTCCTACAATGAGCAGTTCTTC.

V gene TRBV7-2 combines with J gene TRBJ1-2; the match to TRBD1 covers 7 bases. V dropped 4 bases and J dropped 2; count of bases not matched to a gene: 7. Looked up from germline, CDR1 is SGHTA and CDR2 is FQGNSA. CDR3 length equals 15 residues. The CDR3 protein is CASSSPPTGNYGYTF. The CDR3 nucleotides read TGTGCCAGCAGCTCACCTCCGACAGGGAACTATGGCTACACCTTC. Looking up the rest from reference TRBV7-2 and TRBJ1-2 gives the full variable domain: GAGVSQSPSNKVTEKGKDVELRCDPISGHTALYWYRQSLGQGLEFLIYFQGNSAPDKSGLPSDRFSAERTGGSVSTLTIQRTQQEDSAVYLCASSSPPTGNYGYTFGSGTRLTVV.

The chain has TRBV6-5 and TRBJ1-2; D is unresolved. CDR1 is MNHEY, CDR2 SVGAGI, per germline. The V end was cut by 6 bases, the J end by 6 bases, with 8 bases between. The CDR3 covers 11 residues. CDR3 sequence: CASRDGDGYTF. The CDR3 DNA is TGTGCCAGCAGGGACGGGGATGGCTACACCTTC.

Ten or more counts support this clone. The chain combines TRBV2 with TRBJ2-1, with a tentative D call TRBD2 (5 bases). CDR1 and CDR2 (germline): SNHLY, FYNNEI. V lost 5 bases and J 12 bases, leaving 17 bases between the germline ends. CDR3 length: 13 amino acids. The CDR3, as DNA: TGTGCCAGCAGTAAACTAGAAACTTTAGGGCAGTTCTTC. The encoded protein is CASSKLETLGQFF.

V gene TRBV7-2 combines with J gene TRBJ2-7, with TRBD1 matching over 8 bases. The ends lost 6 bases at V and 4 bases at J; junction bases unmatched: 5. The germline V gene encodes CDR1 SGHTA and CDR2 FQGNSA. The CDR3 covers 13 residues. CDR3 nucleotide sequence: TGTGCCAGCAGAGACAGGGGACATTACGAGCAGTACTTC. Its translation is CASRDRGHYEQYF.

The V and J genes are TRBV6-5 and TRBJ2-1; 10 bases map to TRBD2. CDR1 is MNHEY and CDR2 is SVGAGI in the germline V gene. This CDR3 is 16 amino acids long. Germline trimming cut 2 bases from V and 3 bases from J; bases unmatched to any gene: 4. Here the CDR3 DNA reads TGTGCCAGCAGTTACGGGCTAGCGGGGGACTACAATGAGCAGTTCTTC. This translates into CASSYGLAGDYNEQFF.